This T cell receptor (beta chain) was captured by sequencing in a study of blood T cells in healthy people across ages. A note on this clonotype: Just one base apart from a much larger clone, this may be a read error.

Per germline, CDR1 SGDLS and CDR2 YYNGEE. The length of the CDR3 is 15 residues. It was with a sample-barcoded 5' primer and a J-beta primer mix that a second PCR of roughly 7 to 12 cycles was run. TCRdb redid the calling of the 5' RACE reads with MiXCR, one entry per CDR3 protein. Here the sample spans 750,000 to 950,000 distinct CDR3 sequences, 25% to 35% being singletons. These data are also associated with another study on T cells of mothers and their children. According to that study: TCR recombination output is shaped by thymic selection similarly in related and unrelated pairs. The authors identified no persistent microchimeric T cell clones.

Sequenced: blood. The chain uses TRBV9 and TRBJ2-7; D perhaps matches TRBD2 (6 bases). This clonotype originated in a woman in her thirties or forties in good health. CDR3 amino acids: CASSAGGDSSCEQYF. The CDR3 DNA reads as TGTGCCAGCAGCGCCGGAGGGGATAGCTCCTGCGAGCAGTACTTC.